Listed below are T cell receptor beta chains from one sample, sequenced in a study of T-cell reconstitution after alpha-beta-depleted transplantation in children. MiXCR, applied by TCRdb to the PCR reads, yields one record per CDR3 protein. Of hundreds of thousands of distinct CDR3 sequences in the sample, over 10% were seen once. Specimen: PBMCs, mostly from graft donor cells, collected 360 days after TCRalphabeta/CD19-depleted stem cell transplant. Every receptor here comes from a male patient aged 10 to 17 who had a stem cell transplant for acute myeloid leukemia, so the T cells may come from the graft donor. The CDR3 runs from the conserved cysteine through the conserved F or W. A D gene is named only where the DNA matches it firmly. Clone size is given for some rows only: seen once, a few or many times, or a class if the clone is expanded.

. TRBJ2-5 few TRBV25-1 TGTGCCAGCAGTGATCCGGGACCCCTCCGCGGGACCCAGTACTTC CASSDPGPLRGTQYF
TRBD2 TRBJ2-3 few TRBV20-1 TGCAGTGCTAGAGCGAGCTCTGGGACTATTAGCACAGATACGCAGTATTTT CSARASSGTISTDTQYF
TRBD1 TRBJ1-2 few TRBV7-9 TGTGCCAGCAGCTTAGAAGGGACAGGGTACTATGGCTACACCTTC CASSLEGTGYYGYTF
. TRBJ2-1 many TRBV18 TGTGCCAGCTCACCACGCCAGCAGAGCTCCTACAATGAGCAGTTCTTC CASSPRQQSSYNEQFF
. TRBJ1-1 many TRBV20-1 TGCAGTGCTAGAGACGGAGTCAACACTGAAGCTTTCTTT CSARDGVNTEAFF
TRBD2 TRBJ2-7 few TRBV5-1 TGCGCCAGCAGCAAGATACTAGCGGGAGGATCCTACGAGCAGTACTTC CASSKILAGGSYEQYF
TRBD2 TRBJ2-3 few TRBV10-3 TGTGCCATCAACCCCCGGGCGGGAGTAAAAGATACGCAGTATTTT CAINPRAGVKDTQYF
TRBD2 TRBJ2-1 many TRBV6-2/TRBV6-3 TGTGCCAGCAGTTACTACGGAGGGACTAGCGGGAGAGATGAGCAGTTCTTC CASSYYGGTSGRDEQFF
. TRBJ2-1 many TRBV12-3/TRBV12-4 TGTGCCAGCAGTTTTCCTCAGGGACCCTACAATGAGCAGTTCTTC CASSFPQGPYNEQFF
TRBD2 TRBJ2-5 . TRBV3-1 TGTGCCTTCAGTTTATCCCGTCTAGCGGCAGTACGGCTACAAGAGACCCAGTACTTC CAFSLSRLAAVRLQETQYF
TRBD1 TRBJ2-3 few TRBV29-1 TGCAGCGCACGACAGGGAAGCACAGATACGCAGTATTTT CSARQGSTDTQYF
. TRBJ2-7 . TRBV7-6 TGTGCCAGCAGCTTAGCGCCTGGCCCATCCTACGAGCAGTACTTC CASSLAPGPSYEQYF
. TRBJ2-7 medium-sized TRBV7-8 TGTGCCAGCAGCCCCGGAACGGTCTTCTACGAGCAGTACTTC CASSPGTVFYEQYF
. TRBJ2-4 few TRBV7-8 TGTGCCAGCAGCGGGGAAAGGGTGGCCAGCTCCGTAGCCAAAAACATTCAGTACTTC CASSGERVASSVAKNIQYF
TRBD2 TRBJ2-3 . TRBV7-8 TGTGCCAGCAGCTTAGGGGGCGGGAGGGCCAGAGATACGCAGTATTTT CASSLGGGRARDTQYF
. TRBJ2-5 few TRBV21-1 TGTGCCAGCAGAGCGGGACTCATGGGAGAGACCCAGTACTTC CASRAGLMGETQYF
. TRBJ2-1 few TRBV7-2 TGTGCCAGCAGCACCACTTGGAGGAATGAGCAGTTCTTC CASSTTWRNEQFF
. TRBJ2-1 . TRBV11-3 TGTGCCAGCAGCTTATTTAGTAGCCCCAATGAGCAGTTCTTC CASSLFSSPNEQFF
. TRBJ2-1 . TRBV30 TGTGCCTGGAGTTCGGGGGCTAGCGAGCAGTTCTTC CAWSSGASEQFF
TRBD1 TRBJ2-5 once TRBV6-5 TGTGCCAGCGGGACAGGGAGGACCCAGTACTTC CASGTGRTQYF
. TRBJ2-2 . TRBV6-2/TRBV6-3 TGTGCCAGCAGTTACTCTGGCGGAAGGGCCGGGGAGCTGTTTTTT CASSYSGGRAGELFF
TRBD2 TRBJ2-1 many TRBV12-3/TRBV12-4 TGTGCCAGCAGTGCACCCGGGACTAGCGGGAGGAATGAGCAGTTCTTC CASSAPGTSGRNEQFF
TRBD2 TRBJ2-5 . TRBV5-1 TGCGCCAGCAGCTTAATAGGCGCTAGCGGGAGTTCAGGAGAGACCCAGTACTTC CASSLIGASGSSGETQYF
. TRBJ2-7 few TRBV18 TGTGCCAGCTCACCACCCCCCGGGGGAGTACGCTACGAGCAGTACTTC CASSPPPGGVRYEQYF
. TRBJ2-7 few TRBV3-1 TGTGCCAGCAGCCAAGGGTTCGGGGTAGGGCAGTACTTC CASSQGFGVGQYF
TRBD2 TRBJ2-7 . TRBV7-2 TGTGCCAGCAGCTTAGCCCGGACTAGCGGGAGGGTAATACGTTCGTACGAGCAGTACTTC CASSLARTSGRVIRSYEQYF
. TRBJ2-7 few TRBV7-3 TGTGCCAGCGCTCATTCCGGGACATCTCCATCCCACGAGCAGTACTTC CASAHSGTSPSHEQYF
TRBD2 TRBJ2-1 many TRBV5-1 TGCGCCAGCAGCTTGACTAGCGGGAGGGGTAGCTCCTACAATGAGCAGTTCTTC CASSLTSGRGSSYNEQFF
. TRBJ2-5 few TRBV7-2 TGTGCCAGCAGCCCAATCCAGGTGGGAGAGACCCAGTACTTC CASSPIQVGETQYF
TRBD2 TRBJ2-1 . TRBV7-2 TGTGCCAGCAGCTCTGGACTAGCGGGAGTCTCGGATGAGCAGTTCTTC CASSSGLAGVSDEQFF
TRBD2 TRBJ2-3 few TRBV4-3 TGCGCCAGCAGCCAAGAACGGCTAGCGGAGCCGCGTACGCAGTATTTT CASSQERLAEPRTQYF
. TRBJ1-1 few TRBV29-1 TGCAGCTCCGGAACGGGGAACACTGAAGCTTTCTTT CSSGTGNTEAFF
. TRBJ1-3 . TRBV7-9 TGTGCCAGCAGCTCGGACGGCACCGACCACCACTCTGGAAACACCATATATTTT CASSSDGTDHHSGNTIYF
. TRBJ2-7 few TRBV28 TGTGCCAGCAGTCCCCGGACCGAGACTGGGTACGAGCAGTACTTC CASSPRTETGYEQYF
. TRBJ1-3 many TRBV28 TGTGCCAGCAGTCGGCTCGGAAACACCATATATTTT CASSRLGNTIYF
TRBD1 TRBJ1-5 . TRBV12-3/TRBV12-4 TGTGCCAGCAGGAAGCTCCTCTTAGACAGGGGAAGCAATCAGCCCCAGCATTTT CASRKLLLDRGSNQPQHF
TRBD2 TRBJ2-4 few TRBV28 TGTGCCAGCAGTTTTCTATCTAGCGGGAGAGTGGGAAACATTCAGTACTTC CASSFLSSGRVGNIQYF
TRBD2 TRBJ2-2 . TRBV7-2 TGTGCCAGCAGCTTAGCGATACTAGCGGGAGGCCCAATGGGGGAGCTGTTTTTT CASSLAILAGGPMGELFF
TRBD2 TRBJ2-1 . TRBV5-6 TGTGCCAGCAGCTCCAGCGGGAGAAGGGCCTCCTACAATGAGCAGTTCTTC CASSSSGRRASYNEQFF
. TRBJ2-7 few TRBV10-3 TGTGCCATCAGTGCCCCTAGCCTCGACGGTGTGCAGTACTTC CAISAPSLDGVQYF
. TRBJ2-1 many TRBV11-2 TGTGCCAGCAGCTTAGATCAACTAGCCGGAAGTTCGTTCTTC CASSLDQLAGSSFF
TRBD2 TRBJ2-1 . TRBV6-2/TRBV6-3 TGTGCCAGCAGTTACTCAAACGCGGGAGGGTCCAGTACCCCGTACAATGAGCAGTTCTTC CASSYSNAGGSSTPYNEQFF